The 19 T cell receptor beta chains below all came from one sample that was sequenced in a study of OX40 agonist ivuxolimab in advanced cancers. Clones were sequenced by immunoSEQ multiplex PCR, and TCRdb holds only the in-frame ones, with some missing. The sample carries tens of thousands of clones, approximately 91% recorded once. Sequencing used CD4+ or CD8+ T cells sorted from blood, obtained in a trial of the OX40 agonist ivuxolimab. The source is an adult with an advanced solid tumor such as melanoma, head and neck, liver or kidney cancer.

The chain links TRBV10-3 to TRBJ2-2, with D perhaps TRBD1 (6 bases). Germline assignment: CDR1 ENHRY and CDR2 SYGVKD. V lost 5 bases and J lost 1, with 17 bases in between. The CDR3 has 17 residues. This chain's CDR3 is CAISPPGPGVNTGELFF. The CDR3 nucleotides read TGTGCCATCAGTCCACCTGGGCCAGGGGTGAACACCGGGGAGCTGTTTTTT.

The chain joins TRBV7-6 to TRBJ2-3; possible D gene TRBD2, 6 bases. The CDR3 contains 17 residues. V was shortened by 5 bases and J by 2 bases, with 20 bases between the two germline ends. Germline values: CDR1 SGHVS, CDR2 FNYEAQ. CDR3 in amino acids: CASSPTGGTEVTDTQYF. CDR3 nucleotides: TGTGCCAGCAGCCCTACAGGAGGGACTGAAGTCACAGATACGCAGTATTTT.

The chain uses TRBV28 and TRBJ2-7, with TRBD2 matching over 8 bases. Trimming removed 6 bases from V and 0 bases from J; junction bases left unmatched: 4. Looked up from germline, CDR1 is MDHEN and CDR2 is SYDVKM. The CDR3 is made up of 14 amino acids. The CDR3 region has the DNA TGTGCCAGCAGGGAGGCGGGGGGCTCCTACGAGCAGTACTTC. This encodes CASREAGGSYEQYF.

The chain is built from TRBV6-5 and TRBJ1-1; weak D call: TRBD1 (6 bases). The CDR3 length is 15 residues. CDR1 and CDR2 from the germline V gene are MNHEY and SVGAGI. V was cut by 7 bases and J by 2 bases, with 17 bases left in between. This CDR3 is CASTQRGGANTEAFF. CDR3 DNA: TGTGCCAGCACTCAAAGGGGGGGCGCAAACACTGAAGCTTTCTTT.

This chain connects TRBV19 to TRBJ1-1; 7 nucleotides match TRBD1. J was trimmed by 0 bases and V by 7 bases; bases with no gene match: 14. Per germline, CDR1 LNHDA and CDR2 SQIVND (reference sequence). The CDR3 consists of 17 residues. The chain's CDR3 is CASKRTGRTQLNTEAFF. DNA of the CDR3: TGTGCCAGTAAACGGACAGGCAGAACACAGTTGAACACTGAAGCTTTCTTT.

This chain uses TRBV6-5 with TRBJ1-1; the D is unclear. V lost 9 bases to trimming and J lost 0 bases, with 5 bases between them. Germline loops: CDR1 MNHEY, CDR2 SVGAGI. The CDR3 has 11 amino acids. The CDR3 here is CASRMNTEAFF. The CDR3 bases are TGTGCCAGTCGGATGAACACTGAAGCTTTCTTT.

CDR3 DNA: TGTGCCAGCAGGGGTCTGGGGGCGGTGGCTGAAGCTTTCTTT. Its protein product is CASRGLGAVAEAFF. The V and J genes are TRBV2 and TRBJ1-1; D is possibly TRBD1 (6 bases). The germline V gene encodes CDR1 SNHLY and CDR2 FYNNEI. Trimming shortened V by 6 bases and J by 6 bases, and 17 bases separated the two germline ends. CDR3 size: 14 residues.

V gene TRBV19 combines with J gene TRBJ1-1, with a possible D match to TRBD1 (6 bases). Germline assignment: CDR1 LNHDA and CDR2 SQIVND (reference sequence). CDR3 size: 14 residues. Trimming cost V 10 bases and J 2 bases, with 17 bases left between them. The CDR3 DNA reads as TGTGCCACCGATCACAGGGCTCTAAACACTGAAGCTTTCTTT. This codes for CATDHRALNTEAFF.

The rearrangement uses TRBV18 and TRBJ2-5; D is uncertain. The CDR3 consists of 13 residues. V was pared by 0 bases and J by 5 bases, with 7 bases between. Germline V gene sequence: CDR1 KGHSH, CDR2 LQKENI. The CDR3 DNA is TGTGCCAGCTCACCACCGAGCTTCGAGACCCAGTACTTC. Translating gives CASSPPSFETQYF.

This chain uses TRBV30 with TRBJ1-2; a possible D gene is TRBD1 (5 bases). The CDR3 contains 15 residues. CDR1 GTSNPN and CDR2 SVGIG come from the germline V gene (reference sequence). V dropped 3 bases and J dropped 7 bases, with 21 bases sitting between them. The CDR3 region has the DNA TGTGCCTGGAGCGGGATAGGGGCGCGGGGGGGTGGCTACACCTTC. It is translated as CAWSGIGARGGGYTF.

As to this clone: The junction differs from germline at one of its ends, possibly a read error. The chain couples TRBV10-1 to TRBJ2-1; 10 bases agree with TRBD2. CDR1 is WNHNN and CDR2 is SYGVQD in the germline V gene (reference sequence). The CDR3 is made up of 17 amino acids. DNA of the CDR3: TGCGCCAGCAGCGAGTCGATTGGACTAGCGGCTTACAATGAGCAGTTCTTC. This gives the protein CASSESIGLAAYNEQFF.

V and J are TRBV19 and TRBJ1-5; D gene uncertain. This CDR3 region has 15 residues. V lost 0 bases, J lost 7 bases, and 13 bases lay in between. Germline CDR1 LNHDA, CDR2 SQIVND (reference sequence). CDR3 nucleotide sequence: TGTGCCAGTAGTATAGATCGGGTCATGGGGCAGCCCCAGCATTTT. Amino acids: CASSIDRVMGQPQHF.

V usage is TRBV5-1 and J usage is TRBJ1-2; D is uncertain. Deletions cut 4 bases from V and 5 bases from J, with 12 bases between. The CDR3 is made up of 13 amino acids. CDR1 is SGHRS, CDR2 YFSETQ, per germline. Here the CDR3 DNA reads TGCGCCAGCAGCCCGGACTGGGTTTATGGCTACACCTTC. Amino acids: CASSPDWVYGYTF. Variable domain in full (rest from reference TRBV5-1 and TRBJ1-2): KAGVTQTPRYLIKTRGQQVTLSCSPISGHRSVSWYQQTPGQGLQFLFEYFSETQRNKGNFPGRFSGRQFSNSRSEMNVSTLELGDSALYLCASSPDWVYGYTFGSGTRLTVV.

The chain combines TRBV5-6 with TRBJ1-1, with 7 positions matching TRBD1. Germline V gene sequence: CDR1 SGHDT, CDR2 YYEEEE. The CDR3 runs 15 residues. V shed 2 bases, J shed 1 base, and the junction held 5 bases outside the gene matches. This chain's CDR3 is CASSFRQGRNTEAFF. The CDR3 bases are TGTGCCAGCAGCTTCAGACAGGGTCGGAACACTGAAGCTTTCTTT. Full variable domain (remainder filled in from reference TRBV5-6 and TRBJ1-1): DAGVTQSPTHLIKTRGQQVTLRCSPKSGHDTVSWYQQALGQGPQFIFQYYEEEERQRGNFPDRFSGHQFPNYSSELNVNALLLGDSALYLCASSFRQGRNTEAFFGQGTRLTVV.

The rearrangement uses TRBV18 and TRBJ2-5, with D perhaps being TRBD1 or TRBD2 (5 bases each). The CDR3 has 14 amino acids. CDR1 and CDR2 from the germline V gene are KGHSH and LQKENI. Trimming pared 1 base from V and 5 bases from J, leaving 11 bases between. This CDR3 reads CASSPQAGTETQYF. In nucleotides, the CDR3 is TGTGCCAGCTCACCACAGGCAGGGACGGAGACCCAGTACTTC.

The chain carries TRBV5-1 and TRBJ1-2; D possibly corresponds to TRBD1 (5 bases). The ends were cut back, 6 bases at V and 5 bases at J, with 17 bases in the middle. The CDR3 is made up of 14 amino acids. Germline V CDR1 and CDR2: SGHRS, YFSETQ. The CDR3 DNA follows: TGCGCCAGCACCGGGACCGGGGCCTCTTATGGCTACACCTTC. Protein product: CASTGTGASYGYTF.

The chain employs TRBV19 and TRBJ2-7; weak D call: TRBD2 (6 bases). The CDR3 totals 14 residues. Germline lookup yields CDR1 LNHDA and CDR2 SQIVND (reference sequence). Between the trimmed V and J ends, which lost 6 bases and 0 bases, there was a span of 12 bases. CDR3 coding DNA: TGTGCCAGTAGCGAGGGACTTCTCTCCTACGAGCAGTACTTC. The encoded protein is CASSEGLLSYEQYF.

This clone was seen just once. The same CDR3 arises from other DNA sequences in this sample as well. This sequence joins TRBV30 and TRBJ1-2, with D possibly TRBD1 on 6 matching bases. In germline, CDR1 is GTSNPN, CDR2 SVGIG (reference sequence). Trimming took off 0 bases at V and 8 bases at J, with 13 bases between the two ends. This CDR3 spans 13 amino acids. The DNA for the CDR3 is TGTGCCTGGAGTGTCGAGGGGGTGGGAGGCTACACCTTC. Translating gives CAWSVEGVGGYTF.

The V call is TRBV5-4, the J call TRBJ1-5; D is uncertain. CDR3 size: 15 residues. Germline V gives CDR1 SGHNT, CDR2 YYREEE (reference sequence). V shed 0 bases and J shed 3 bases, with 10 bases lying between them. The CDR3 bases are TGTGCCAGCAGCTTGGATGGGATCGACAATCAGCCCCAGCATTTT. Protein: CASSLDGIDNQPQHF.